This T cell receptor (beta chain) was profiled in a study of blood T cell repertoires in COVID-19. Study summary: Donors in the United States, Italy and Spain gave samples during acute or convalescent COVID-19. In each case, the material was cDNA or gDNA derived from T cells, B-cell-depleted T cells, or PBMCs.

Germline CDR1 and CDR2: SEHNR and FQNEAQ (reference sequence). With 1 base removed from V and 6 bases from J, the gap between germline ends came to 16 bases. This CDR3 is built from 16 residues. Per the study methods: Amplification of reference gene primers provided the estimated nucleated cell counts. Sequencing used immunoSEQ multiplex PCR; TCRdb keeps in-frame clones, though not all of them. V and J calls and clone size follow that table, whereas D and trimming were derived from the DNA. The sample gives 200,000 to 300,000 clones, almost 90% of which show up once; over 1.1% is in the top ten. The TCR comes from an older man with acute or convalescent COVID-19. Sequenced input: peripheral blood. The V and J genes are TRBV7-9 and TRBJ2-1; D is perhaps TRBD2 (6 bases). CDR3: CASSLGYSGGGNEQFF. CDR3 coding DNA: TGTGCCAGCAGCTTAGGGTATAGCGGAGGAGGCAATGAGCAGTTCTTC.